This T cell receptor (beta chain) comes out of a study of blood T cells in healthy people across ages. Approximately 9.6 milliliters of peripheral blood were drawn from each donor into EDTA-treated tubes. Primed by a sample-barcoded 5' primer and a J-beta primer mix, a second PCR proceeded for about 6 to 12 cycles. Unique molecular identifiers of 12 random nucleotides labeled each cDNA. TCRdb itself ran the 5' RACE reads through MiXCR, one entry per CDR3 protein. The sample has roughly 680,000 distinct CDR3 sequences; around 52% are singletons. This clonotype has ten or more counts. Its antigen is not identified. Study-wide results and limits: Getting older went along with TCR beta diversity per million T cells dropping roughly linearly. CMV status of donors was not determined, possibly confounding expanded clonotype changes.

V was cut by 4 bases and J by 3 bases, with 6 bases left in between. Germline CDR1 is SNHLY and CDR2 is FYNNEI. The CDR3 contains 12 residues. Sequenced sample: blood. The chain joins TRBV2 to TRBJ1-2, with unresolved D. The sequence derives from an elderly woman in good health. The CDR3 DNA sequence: TGTGCCAGCAGTGTTCGGGACTATGGCTACACCTTC. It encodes CASSVRDYGYTF.